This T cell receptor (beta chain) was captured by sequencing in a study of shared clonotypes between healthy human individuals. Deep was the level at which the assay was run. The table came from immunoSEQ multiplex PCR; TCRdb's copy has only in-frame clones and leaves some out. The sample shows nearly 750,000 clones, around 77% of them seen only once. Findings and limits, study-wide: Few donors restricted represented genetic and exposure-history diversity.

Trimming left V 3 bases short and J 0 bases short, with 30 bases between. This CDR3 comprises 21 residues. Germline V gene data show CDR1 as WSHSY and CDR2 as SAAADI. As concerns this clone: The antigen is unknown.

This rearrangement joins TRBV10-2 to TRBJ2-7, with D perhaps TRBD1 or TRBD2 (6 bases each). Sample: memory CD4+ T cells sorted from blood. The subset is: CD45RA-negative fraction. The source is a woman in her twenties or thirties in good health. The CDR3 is CASSDPEGGHGLRGSSYEQYF. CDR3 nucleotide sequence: TGCGCCAGCAGTGACCCTGAGGGGGGTCATGGACTTAGGGGAAGCTCCTACGAGCAGTACTTC.